The next 16 T cell receptor beta chains were all read from a single sample in a study of cytomegalovirus exposure and HLA in healthy donors. Sequencing was performed with immunoSEQ multiplex PCR; in TCRdb, only in-frame clones are kept and a portion is missing. Here the sample spans 100,000 to 130,000 clones, roughly 95% being singletons. The sample comprised PBMCs. The source of these receptors is a woman younger than 30 in good health and CMV-seronegative.

The CDR3 sequence is CASSLTPGQTPNTEAFF. The CDR3 bases are TGTGCCAGCAGCTTGACCCCGGGACAGACCCCCAACACTGAAGCTTTCTTT. V is TRBV7-9 and J is TRBJ1-1; 7 positions agree with TRBD1. V was clipped by 3 bases and J by 2 bases; unmatched bases: 12. Germline values: CDR1 SEHNR, CDR2 FQNEAQ (reference sequence). The CDR3 is 17 residues long.

The rearrangement joins TRBV7-9 to TRBJ2-2; 9 bases match TRBD2. V was clipped by 0 bases and J by 2 bases; unmatched bases: 7. The CDR3 sequence is 18 residues long. Germline CDR1 is SEHNR and CDR2 is FQNEAQ (reference sequence). In DNA, the CDR3 is TGTGCCAGCAGCTTAGCGGCATTAGCGGGGGCCAACACCGGGGAGCTGTTTTTT. This encodes CASSLAALAGANTGELFF.

CDR3 sequence reads: CASSLAGHTGTETQYF. The CDR3 region has the DNA TGCGCCAGCAGCTTGGCGGGACACACCGGGACGGAGACCCAGTACTTC. V and J are TRBV5-1 and TRBJ2-5, with a tentative D call TRBD1 (6 bases). The V and J ends lost 0 bases and 5 bases respectively, with 17 bases between them. The CDR3 sequence is 16 residues long. Looked up from germline, CDR1 is SGHRS and CDR2 is YFSETQ.

The chain has TRBV5-1 and TRBJ1-3; D perhaps matches TRBD1 (5 bases). Trimming pared 3 bases from V and 0 bases from J, leaving 7 bases between. Germline V gene sequence: CDR1 SGHRS, CDR2 YFSETQ. The CDR3 totals 14 residues. The CDR3 spells CASSSGLSGNTIYF. CDR3 nucleotides: TGCGCCAGCAGCTCGGGACTCTCTGGAAACACCATATATTTT.

This chain uses TRBV5-6 with TRBJ2-4, with 7 nucleotides matching TRBD1. CDR3 size: 14 residues. Germline lookup yields CDR1 SGHDT and CDR2 YYEEEE. Trimming took 5 bases from V and 2 from J; bases not matched to a gene: 4. The CDR3 DNA reads TGTGCCAGCAGGCCCAGGGGGTCCAAAAACATTCAGTACTTC. It specifies CASRPRGSKNIQYF.

The chain employs TRBV7-2 and TRBJ2-1, with TRBD2 matching 10 bases. The CDR3 sequence is 15 residues long. Trimming removed 5 bases from V and 4 bases from J; junction bases left unmatched: 5. Germline CDR1 reads SGHTA; CDR2 reads FQGNSA. The CDR3 reads CASSVSGGIYNEQFF. CDR3 nucleotide sequence: TGTGCCAGCAGCGTTAGCGGGGGGATTTACAATGAGCAGTTCTTC.

The rearrangement uses TRBV19 and TRBJ1-1, with a tentative D call TRBD1 (5 bases). The CDR3 is made up of 14 amino acids. Germline CDR1 is LNHDA and CDR2 is SQIVND (reference sequence). V lost 6 bases and J lost 7, with 18 bases in between. CDR3 bases: TGTGCCAGTAGACGACCACAGGTCCCCAATGAAGCTTTCTTT. Amino acids: CASRRPQVPNEAFF.

V usage is TRBV7-9 and J usage is TRBJ1-5; 7 bases fit TRBD1. The junction had 7 bases not matched to a gene; V was cut back by 1 base and J by 7 bases. Looked up from germline, CDR1 is SEHNR and CDR2 is FQNEAQ (reference sequence). The CDR3 runs 15 residues. CDR3 loop: CASSLGDRVGQPQHF. CDR3 in DNA: TGTGCCAGCAGCTTAGGAGACAGGGTAGGGCAGCCCCAGCATTTT.

J is TRBJ2-5 and V is TRBV30; TRBD1 matches at 7 bases. The CDR3 loop spans 13 amino acids. The germline V gene has CDR1 GTSNPN and CDR2 SVGIG (reference sequence). With 4 bases clipped from V and 2 bases from J, the junction kept 4 bases outside the gene matches. The CDR3 protein is CAWTGTDQETQYF. The DNA for the CDR3 is TGTGCCTGGACCGGGACAGATCAAGAGACCCAGTACTTC.

Only one count was recorded for this clone. The genes are TRBV10-3 and TRBJ1-1, with a weak D call TRBD1 (6 bases). With 4 bases removed from V and 4 bases from J, the gap between germline ends came to 10 bases. The CDR3 consists of 13 residues. Germline V gene lookup returns CDR1 ENHRY and CDR2 SYGVKD. The CDR3 loop reads CAISVQGSTEAFF. The CDR3 DNA follows: TGTGCCATCAGTGTACAGGGTTCCACTGAAGCTTTCTTT.

This clone occurred a few times. The gene calls are TRBV7-2 and TRBJ2-1, with TRBD1 identical over 10 bases. V lost 5 bases to trimming and J lost 7 bases; unmatched junction nucleotides: 8. This CDR3 contains 15 residues. Per the germline V gene, CDR1 is SGHTA and CDR2 is FQGNSA. CDR3 coding DNA: TGTGCCAGCAGCCAGGGGACAGGGGTTTGGAATGAGCAGTTCTTC. Protein sequence: CASSQGTGVWNEQFF. Using reference TRBV7-2 and TRBJ2-1 for the parts outside the CDR3, the full variable domain is GAGVSQSPSNKVTEKGKDVELRCDPISGHTALYWYRQSLGQGLEFLIYFQGNSAPDKSGLPSDRFSAERTGGSVSTLTIQRTQQEDSAVYLCASSQGTGVWNEQFFGPGTRLTVL.

The chain links TRBV30 to TRBJ2-7; a weak D match, TRBD2 (6 bases). The germline CDR1 and CDR2 sequences are GTSNPN and SVGIG (reference sequence). V was cut by 4 bases and J by 6 bases, with 19 bases left in between. This CDR3 comprises 14 residues. The CDR3 protein is CAWTLGTSLGEQYF. CDR3 nucleotides: TGTGCCTGGACCCTAGGGACTTCCCTCGGCGAGCAGTACTTC.

The rearrangement links TRBV6-6 to TRBJ1-1; D is perhaps TRBD1 (5 bases). Germline CDR1 MNHNY, CDR2 SVGAGI (reference sequence). The CDR3 consists of 16 residues. V was pared by 5 bases and J by 2 bases, with 18 bases between. CDR3 bases: TGTGCCAGCAGTCACCGTCAGGGATCCATTAACACTGAAGCTTTCTTT. It is translated as CASSHRQGSINTEAFF.

The J gene is TRBJ2-2, the V gene TRBV2; 11 bases agree with TRBD1. The V and J ends lost 8 bases and 6 bases, in that order; junction bases with no gene match: 5. Germline lookup yields CDR1 SNHLY and CDR2 FYNNEI. This CDR3 is built from 14 residues. CDR3 nucleotides: TGTGCCAGCCTCTGGGACAGGGGGTCCGGGGAGCTGTTTTTT. Translated: CASLWDRGSGELFF.

The rearrangement joins TRBV7-7 to TRBJ2-3, with 7 bases that match TRBD2. Germline CDR1 is SSHAT and CDR2 is FNYEAQ (reference sequence). Trimming at V came to 5 bases and at J to 2 bases, leaving 16 bases not matched to a gene. CDR3 length equals 18 residues. CDR3 DNA: TGTGCCAGCAGCATAGGGGCGCGGCTAGCGGTCTCCACAGATACGCAGTATTTT. Its protein product is CASSIGARLAVSTDTQYF.

This chain joins TRBV5-1 and TRBJ2-1; the D gene is possibly TRBD1 (6 bases). V was shortened by 7 bases and J by 4 bases, with 15 bases between the two germline ends. The length of the CDR3 is 14 residues. CDR1 SGHRS and CDR2 YFSETQ come from the germline V gene. Here the CDR3 reads CASYPGARYNEQFF. The DNA for the CDR3 is TGCGCCAGCTACCCAGGGGCGAGGTACAATGAGCAGTTCTTC.